This TCR beta chain is drawn from a study of PD-1 blockade in classical Hodgkin lymphoma. Study at large: Intravenous infusions of nivolumab 3 mg/kg reached patients every 2 weeks. Overall study findings and caveats: After ASCT, patients who started nivolumab under 1 year later were excluded. A significant rise in TCR diversity was seen by C4D1 for CD4+ cells but not for CD8+ cells. It was among complete responders that baseline diversity resembled that of newly diagnosed patients.

Brentuximab vedotin exposure varied among the patients, all of whom had relapsed after autologous stem cell transplantation. The length of the CDR3 is 15 residues. The germline gives CDR1 MNHEY, CDR2 SVGAGI. V gave up 7 bases and J gave up 1 base; unmatched junction bases: 7. TCRdb's copy holds only in-frame clones and misses some; the assay was immunoSEQ multiplex PCR. The data hold some 100,000 clones, with around nine tenths observed a single time. To note about this clone: Its specificity is unknown.

The J gene is TRBJ2-4, the V gene TRBV6-5; 7 bases match TRBD1. The TCR sequence derives from a human donor with classical Hodgkin lymphoma. The sequencing used peripheral blood mononuclear cells (PBMCs), collected before the second cycle of nivolumab. The CDR3 is CASTPIQGAKNIQYF. The CDR3 region has the DNA TGTGCCAGCACCCCTATACAGGGGGCCAAAAACATTCAGTACTTC.